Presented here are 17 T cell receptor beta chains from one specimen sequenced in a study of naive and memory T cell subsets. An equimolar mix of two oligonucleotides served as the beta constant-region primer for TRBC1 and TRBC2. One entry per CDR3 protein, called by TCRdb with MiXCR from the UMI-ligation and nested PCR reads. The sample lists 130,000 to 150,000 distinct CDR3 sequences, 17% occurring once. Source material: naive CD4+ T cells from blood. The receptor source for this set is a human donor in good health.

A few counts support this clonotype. CDR3 residues: CASTMGGPAPPAFF. CDR3 coding DNA: TGTGCCAGCACCATGGGAGGACCCGCTCCGCCAGCTTTCTTT. The genes are TRBV12-3 or TRBV12-4 and TRBJ1-1, with no clear D. The V gene lost 7 bases and the J gene lost 10 bases, with 22 bases spanning the gap. This CDR3 is built from 14 residues.

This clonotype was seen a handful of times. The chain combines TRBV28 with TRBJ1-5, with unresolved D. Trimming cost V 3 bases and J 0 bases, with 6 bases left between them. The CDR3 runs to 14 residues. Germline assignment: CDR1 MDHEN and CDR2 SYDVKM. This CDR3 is CASSLVSSNQPQHF. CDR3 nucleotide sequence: TGTGCCAGCAGTTTGGTCAGTAGCAATCAGCCCCAGCATTTT.

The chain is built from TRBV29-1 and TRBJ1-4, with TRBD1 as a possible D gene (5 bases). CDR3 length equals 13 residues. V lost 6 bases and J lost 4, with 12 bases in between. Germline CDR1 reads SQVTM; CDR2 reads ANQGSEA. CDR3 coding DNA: TGCAGCGTGGGGGGACCGTTTAATGAAAAACTGTTTTTT. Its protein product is CSVGGPFNEKLFF.

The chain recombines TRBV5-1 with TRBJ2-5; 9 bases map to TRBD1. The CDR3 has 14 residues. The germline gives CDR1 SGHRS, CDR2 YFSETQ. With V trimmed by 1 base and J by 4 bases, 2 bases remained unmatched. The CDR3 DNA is TGCGCCAGCAGCTTGCGGACAGGGGTAGAGACCCAGTACTTC. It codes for CASSLRTGVETQYF.

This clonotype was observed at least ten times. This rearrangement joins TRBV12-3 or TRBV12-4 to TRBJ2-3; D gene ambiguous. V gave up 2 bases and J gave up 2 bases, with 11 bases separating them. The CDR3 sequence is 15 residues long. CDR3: CASSLRGTLTDTQYF. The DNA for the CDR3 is TGTGCCAGCAGTTTACGTGGTACGCTCACAGATACGCAGTATTTT.

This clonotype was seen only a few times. CDR3 sequence (DNA): TGTGCCACCGCTGGGACAATCCTAGCCAAAAACATTCAGTACTTC. This translates into CATAGTILAKNIQYF. The chain is built from TRBV6-5 and TRBJ2-4, with a weak D call TRBD1 (6 bases). The CDR3 consists of 15 residues. Germline V gene sequence: CDR1 MNHEY, CDR2 SVGAGI. Trimming took 10 bases from V and 0 from J, leaving 16 bases between them.

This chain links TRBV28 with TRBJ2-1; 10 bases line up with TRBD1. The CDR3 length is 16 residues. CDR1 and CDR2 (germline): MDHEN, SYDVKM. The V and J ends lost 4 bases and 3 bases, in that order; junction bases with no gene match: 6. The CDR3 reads CASSSSGDRGYNEQFF. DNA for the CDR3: TGTGCCAGCAGTTCCTCCGGGGACAGGGGCTACAATGAGCAGTTCTTC.

The CDR3 loop reads CSIRSGNYRSEQYF. DNA for the CDR3: TGCAGCATCCGTAGCGGGAACTATCGGTCCGAGCAGTACTTC. The J gene is TRBJ2-7, the V gene TRBV29-1; 8 positions agree with TRBD2. This CDR3 is built from 14 residues. CDR1 and CDR2 from the germline V gene are SQVTM and ANQGSEA. Germline trimming cut 8 bases from V and 6 bases from J; bases unmatched to any gene: 15.

The CDR3 region is CASSYGDRGQETQYF. In DNA form, the CDR3 reads TGTGCCAGCAGTTACGGGGACAGGGGGCAAGAGACCCAGTACTTC. The chain couples TRBV6-6 to TRBJ2-5; 11 bases match TRBD1. The CDR3 totals 15 residues. In germline, CDR1 is MNHNY, CDR2 SVGAGI (reference sequence). Trimming took 2 bases from V and 2 from J; bases not matched to a gene: 1.

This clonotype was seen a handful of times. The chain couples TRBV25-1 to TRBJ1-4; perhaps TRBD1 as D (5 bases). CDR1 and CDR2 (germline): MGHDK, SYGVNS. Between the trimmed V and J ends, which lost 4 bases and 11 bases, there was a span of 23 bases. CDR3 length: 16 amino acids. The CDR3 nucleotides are TGTGCCAGCAGTGGGGGGTCCGGTTCCGACTGGGAGAAACTGTTTTTT. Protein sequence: CASSGGSGSDWEKLFF.

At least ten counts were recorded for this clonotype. For the CDR3, the DNA is TGTGCCAGCAGCCGGGCTAGCGGGAGCACAGATACGCAGTATTTT. Translated: CASSRASGSTDTQYF. The chain has TRBV3-1 and TRBJ2-3; 8 nucleotides align to TRBD2. Per germline, CDR1 LGHDT and CDR2 YNNKEL (reference sequence). This CDR3 has 15 residues. The V gene end was trimmed by 4 bases and the J gene end by 0 bases; junction bases not matched to a gene: 3.

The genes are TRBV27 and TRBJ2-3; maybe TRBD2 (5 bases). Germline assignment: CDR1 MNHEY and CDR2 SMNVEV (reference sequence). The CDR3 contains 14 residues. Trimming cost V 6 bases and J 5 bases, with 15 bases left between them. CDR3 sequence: CASSSFIGIDTQYF. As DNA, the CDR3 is TGTGCCAGCAGCTCCTTCATCGGGATAGATACGCAGTATTTT.

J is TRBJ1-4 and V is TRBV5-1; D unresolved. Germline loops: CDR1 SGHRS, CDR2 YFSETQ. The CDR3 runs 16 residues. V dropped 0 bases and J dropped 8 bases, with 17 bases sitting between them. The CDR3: CASSLAVAETREKLFF. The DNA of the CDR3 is TGCGCCAGCAGCTTGGCCGTCGCAGAAACGCGGGAAAAACTGTTTTTT.

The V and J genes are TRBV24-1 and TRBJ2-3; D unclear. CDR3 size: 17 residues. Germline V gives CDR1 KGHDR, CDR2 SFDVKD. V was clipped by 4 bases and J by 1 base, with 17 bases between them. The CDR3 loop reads CATSDPGRGARTDTQYF. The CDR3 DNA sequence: TGTGCCACCAGTGACCCTGGGCGCGGCGCTCGCACAGATACGCAGTATTTT.

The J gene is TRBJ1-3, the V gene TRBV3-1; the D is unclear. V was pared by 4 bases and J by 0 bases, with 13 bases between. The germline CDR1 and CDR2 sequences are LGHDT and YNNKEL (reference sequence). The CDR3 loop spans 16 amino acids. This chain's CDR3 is CASSPSLELSGNTIYF. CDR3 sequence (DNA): TGTGCCAGCAGCCCTTCCCTGGAGCTCTCTGGAAACACCATATATTTT.

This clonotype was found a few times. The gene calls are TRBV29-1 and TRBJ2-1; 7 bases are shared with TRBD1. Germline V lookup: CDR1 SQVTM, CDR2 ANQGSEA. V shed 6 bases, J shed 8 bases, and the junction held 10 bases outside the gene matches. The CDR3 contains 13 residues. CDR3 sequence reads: CSVQETGSHEQFF. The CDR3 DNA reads TGCAGCGTGCAGGAGACAGGGAGTCATGAGCAGTTCTTC.

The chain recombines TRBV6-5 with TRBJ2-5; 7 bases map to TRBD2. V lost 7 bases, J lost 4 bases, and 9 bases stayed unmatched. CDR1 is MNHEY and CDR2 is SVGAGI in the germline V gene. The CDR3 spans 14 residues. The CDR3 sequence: CASMRAPGGETQYF. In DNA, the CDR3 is TGTGCCAGCATGAGGGCGCCGGGGGGAGAGACCCAGTACTTC.